A single TCR beta chain is shown here with its context. What it binds is unknown. The V segment lost 4 bases and the J segment 4 bases; nucleotides outside the gene matches: 8. Germline CDR1 and CDR2: SGHRS and YFSETQ. This CDR3 is 16 amino acids long. Only CD45RO-negative cells positively selected for CCR7 counted as naive CD8 cells, so terminally differentiated effector memory CD45RA+ cells were excluded. Genomic DNA per cell subset filled all wells of several immunoSEQ plates. TCRdb's copy holds only in-frame clones and misses some; the assay was immunoSEQ multiplex PCR. The table shows 2 million to 2.5 million clones, with 90% to 95% occurring only once. This sample was included in a study of shared clonotypes between healthy human individuals. Study observations and caveats: Estimated richness was generally greater in naive than memory subsets. Clonotype sharing across four donors was observed for 5% to 6.5% of naive CD4 clonotypes.

The J gene is TRBJ1-2, the V gene TRBV5-1, with TRBD1 matching over 12 bases. The receptor was derived from a man aged 18-30 years in good health. Some clones in this sample may be carry-over from other donors' samples. The sample comprised naive CD8+ T cells from PBMCs. The CDR3 is CASSQGQGAISYGYTF. The CDR3 nucleotides read TGCGCCAGCAGCCAGGGACAGGGGGCCATCAGCTATGGCTACACCTTC.